This note documents a single TCR beta chain sequence. Its specificity is not known. The CDR3 is made up of 13 amino acids. The V end was cut by 4 bases, the J end by 6 bases, with 10 bases between. The V gene's germline CDR1 is MGHRA and CDR2 YSYEKL. With baseline, cycle 4 day 1, and cycle 7 day 1 as timepoints, blood was sampled. This entry is derived from a study of OX40 agonist ivuxolimab in advanced cancers. Looking at the study overall: Checkpoint inhibitors had been given previously to 40% of patients. Notes on the study in general: At 0.1-3.0 mg/kg, partial responders had clonal expansion among the lowest observed. Clonal expansion by week 6 occurred in CD4+ and CD8+ blood T cells (at 0.1 to 3.0 mg/kg).

Measured with immunoSEQ multiplex PCR; TCRdb has only the in-frame clones, and not every one. The table has about 95,000 clones, roughly 89% seen once. The receptor was isolated from an adult with an advanced solid tumor such as melanoma, head and neck, liver or kidney cancer. The chain is built from TRBV4-1 and TRBJ1-5; no definite D call. Sequencing was performed on CD4+ or CD8+ T cells sorted from blood, taken in a trial of the OX40 agonist ivuxolimab. CDR3 nucleotides: TGCGCCAGCAGCCCACCCAATACTCAGCCCCAGCATTTT. This gives the protein CASSPPNTQPQHF.